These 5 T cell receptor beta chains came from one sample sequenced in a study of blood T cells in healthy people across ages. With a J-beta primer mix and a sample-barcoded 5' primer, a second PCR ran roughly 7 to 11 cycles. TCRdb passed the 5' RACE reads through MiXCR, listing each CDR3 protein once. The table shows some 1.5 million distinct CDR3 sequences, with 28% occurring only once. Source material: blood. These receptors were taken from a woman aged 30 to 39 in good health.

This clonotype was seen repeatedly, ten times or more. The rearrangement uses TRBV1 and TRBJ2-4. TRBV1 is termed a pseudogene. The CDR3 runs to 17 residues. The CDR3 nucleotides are TGCACCAGCAGCCTAGGTCCAAACTTACTAGCCAAAAACATTCAGTACTTC. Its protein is CTSSLGPNLLAKNIQYF.

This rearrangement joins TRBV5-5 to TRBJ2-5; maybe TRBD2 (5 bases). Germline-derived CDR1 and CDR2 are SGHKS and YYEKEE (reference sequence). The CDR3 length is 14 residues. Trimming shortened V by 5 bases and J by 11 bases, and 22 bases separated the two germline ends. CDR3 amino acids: CASSLDWMSDEQYF. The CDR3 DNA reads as TGTGCCAGCAGTCTGGACTGGATGAGCGATGAGCAGTACTTC. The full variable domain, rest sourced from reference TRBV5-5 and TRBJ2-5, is DAGVTQSPTHLIKTRGQQVTLRCSPISGHKSVSWYQQVLGQGPQFIFQYYEKEERGRGNFPDRFSARQFPNYSSELNVNALLLGDSALYLCASSLDWMSDEQYFGPGTRLLVL.

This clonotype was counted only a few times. DNA for the CDR3: TGTGCCAGCTCACCTGGCCAGGGGTCTACCAATGAGCAGTTCTTC. Residues: CASSPGQGSTNEQFF. This chain connects TRBV18 to TRBJ2-1, with D perhaps TRBD1 (6 bases). The CDR3 spans 15 residues. Germline CDR1 reads KGHSH; CDR2 reads LQKENI. With 3 bases removed from V and 6 bases from J, the gap between germline ends came to 15 bases.

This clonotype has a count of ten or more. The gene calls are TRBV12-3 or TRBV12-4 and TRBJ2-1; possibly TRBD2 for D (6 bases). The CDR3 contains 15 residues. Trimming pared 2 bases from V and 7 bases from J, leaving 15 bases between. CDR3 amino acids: CASSLFGGTENEQFF. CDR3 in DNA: TGTGCCAGCAGTTTATTTGGTGGGACTGAGAATGAGCAGTTCTTC.

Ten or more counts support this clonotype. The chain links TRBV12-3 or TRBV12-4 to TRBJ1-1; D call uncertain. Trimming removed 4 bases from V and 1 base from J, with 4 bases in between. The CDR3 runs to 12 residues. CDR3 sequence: CASSSGNTEAFF. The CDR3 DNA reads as TGTGCCAGCAGTTCGGGGAACACTGAAGCTTTCTTT.